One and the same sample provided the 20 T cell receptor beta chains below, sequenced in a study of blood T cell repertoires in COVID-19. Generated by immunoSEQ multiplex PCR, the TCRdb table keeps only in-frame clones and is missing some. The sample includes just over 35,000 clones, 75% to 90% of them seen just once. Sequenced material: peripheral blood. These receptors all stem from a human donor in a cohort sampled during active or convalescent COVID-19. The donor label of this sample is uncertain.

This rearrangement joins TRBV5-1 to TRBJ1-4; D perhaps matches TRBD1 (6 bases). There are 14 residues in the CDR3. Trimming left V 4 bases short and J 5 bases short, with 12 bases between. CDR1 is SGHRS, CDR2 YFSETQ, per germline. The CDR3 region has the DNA TGCGCCAGCAGCCCGGACAGTACAAATGAAAAACTGTTTTTT. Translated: CASSPDSTNEKLFF.

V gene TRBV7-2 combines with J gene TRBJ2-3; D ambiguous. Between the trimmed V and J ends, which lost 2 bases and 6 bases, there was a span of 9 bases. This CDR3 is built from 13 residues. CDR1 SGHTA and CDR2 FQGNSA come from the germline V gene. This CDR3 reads CASSLQAVDTQYF. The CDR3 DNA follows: TGTGCCAGCAGCTTACAGGCCGTTGATACGCAGTATTTT.

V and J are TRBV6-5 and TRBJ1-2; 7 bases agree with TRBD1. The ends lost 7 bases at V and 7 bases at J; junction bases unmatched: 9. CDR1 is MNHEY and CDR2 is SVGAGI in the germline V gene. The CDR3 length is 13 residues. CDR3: CASISTGLGGYTF. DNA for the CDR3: TGTGCCAGCATTTCGACAGGGCTAGGTGGCTACACCTTC.

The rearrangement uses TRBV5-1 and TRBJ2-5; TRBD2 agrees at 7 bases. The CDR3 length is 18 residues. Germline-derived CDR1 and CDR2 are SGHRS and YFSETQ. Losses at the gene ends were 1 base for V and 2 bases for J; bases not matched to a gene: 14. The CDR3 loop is CASSLYGGLRAGQETQYF. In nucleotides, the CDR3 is TGCGCCAGCAGCTTGTATGGGGGACTAAGAGCGGGGCAAGAGACCCAGTACTTC.

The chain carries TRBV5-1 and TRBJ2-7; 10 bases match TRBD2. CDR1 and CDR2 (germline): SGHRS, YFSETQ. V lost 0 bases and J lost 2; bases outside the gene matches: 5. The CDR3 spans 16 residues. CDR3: CASSLGLAGVAYEQYF. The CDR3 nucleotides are TGCGCCAGCAGCTTGGGCCTAGCGGGAGTTGCCTACGAGCAGTACTTC.

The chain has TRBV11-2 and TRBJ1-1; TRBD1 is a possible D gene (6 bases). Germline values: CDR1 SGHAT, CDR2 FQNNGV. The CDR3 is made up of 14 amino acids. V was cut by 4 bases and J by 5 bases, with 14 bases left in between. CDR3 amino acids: CASSYTGSQTEAFF. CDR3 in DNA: TGTGCCAGCAGCTACACAGGGTCTCAAACTGAAGCTTTCTTT.

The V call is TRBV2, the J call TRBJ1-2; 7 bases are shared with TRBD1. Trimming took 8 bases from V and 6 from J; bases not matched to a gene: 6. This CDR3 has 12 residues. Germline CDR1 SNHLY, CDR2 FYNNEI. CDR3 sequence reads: CASLQGSDGYTF. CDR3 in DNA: TGTGCCAGCCTACAGGGGTCGGATGGCTACACCTTC.

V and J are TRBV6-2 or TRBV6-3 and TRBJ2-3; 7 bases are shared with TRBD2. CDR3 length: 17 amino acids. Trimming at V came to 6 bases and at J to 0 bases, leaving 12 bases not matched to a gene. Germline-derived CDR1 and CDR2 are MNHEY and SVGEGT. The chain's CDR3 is CASSTPRGGRSTDTQYF. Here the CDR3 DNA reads TGTGCCAGCAGCACCCCGCGGGGAGGGCGGAGCACAGATACGCAGTATTTT.

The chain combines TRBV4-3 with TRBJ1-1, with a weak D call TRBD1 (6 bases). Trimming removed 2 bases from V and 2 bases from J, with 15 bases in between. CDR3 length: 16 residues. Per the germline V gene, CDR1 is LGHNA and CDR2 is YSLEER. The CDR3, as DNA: TGCGCCAGCAGCCAAACCTACAGGGTACGCAACACTGAAGCTTTCTTT. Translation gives CASSQTYRVRNTEAFF.

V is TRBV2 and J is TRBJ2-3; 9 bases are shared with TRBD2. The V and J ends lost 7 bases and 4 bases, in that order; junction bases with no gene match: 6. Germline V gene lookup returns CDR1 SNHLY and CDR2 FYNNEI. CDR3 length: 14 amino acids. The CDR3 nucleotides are TGTGCCAGCAAGCGGGGGGATGGGCCAGATACGCAGTATTTT. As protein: CASKRGDGPDTQYF.

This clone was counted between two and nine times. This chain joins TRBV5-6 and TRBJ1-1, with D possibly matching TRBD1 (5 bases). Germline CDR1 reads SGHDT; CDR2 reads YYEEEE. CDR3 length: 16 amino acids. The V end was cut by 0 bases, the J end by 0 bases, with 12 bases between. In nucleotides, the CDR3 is TGTGCCAGCAGCTTGGGAATCCGACAGATGAACACTGAAGCTTTCTTT. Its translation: CASSLGIRQMNTEAFF.

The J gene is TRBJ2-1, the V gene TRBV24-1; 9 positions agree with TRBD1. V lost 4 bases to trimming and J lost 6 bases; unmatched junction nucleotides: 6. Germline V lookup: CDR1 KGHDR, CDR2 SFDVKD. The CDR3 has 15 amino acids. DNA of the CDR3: TGTGCCACCAGTGACGGGGACAGGGTAGGCAATGAGCAGTTCTTC. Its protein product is CATSDGDRVGNEQFF.

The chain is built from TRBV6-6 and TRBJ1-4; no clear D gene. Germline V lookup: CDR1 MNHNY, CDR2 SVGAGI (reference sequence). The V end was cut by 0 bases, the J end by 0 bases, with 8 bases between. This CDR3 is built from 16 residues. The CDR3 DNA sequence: TGTGCCAGCAGTTACTCGATTGGAGCAACTAATGAAAAACTGTTTTTT. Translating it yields CASSYSIGATNEKLFF.

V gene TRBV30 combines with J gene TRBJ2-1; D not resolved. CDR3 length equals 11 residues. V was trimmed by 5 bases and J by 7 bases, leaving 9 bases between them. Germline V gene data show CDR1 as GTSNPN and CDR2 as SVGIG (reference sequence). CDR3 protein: CAWGKINEQFF. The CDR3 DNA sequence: TGTGCCTGGGGTAAAATAAATGAGCAGTTCTTC. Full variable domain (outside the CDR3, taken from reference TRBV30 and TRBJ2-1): SQTIHQWPATLVQPVGSPLSLECTVEGTSNPNLYWYRQAAGRGLQLLFYSVGIGQISSEVPQNLSASRPQDRQFILSSKKLLLSDSGFYLCAWGKINEQFFGPGTRLTVL.

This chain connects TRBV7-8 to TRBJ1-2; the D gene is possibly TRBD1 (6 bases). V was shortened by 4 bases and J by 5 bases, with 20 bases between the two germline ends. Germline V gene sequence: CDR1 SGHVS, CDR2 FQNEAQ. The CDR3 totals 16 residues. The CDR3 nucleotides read TGTGCCAGCAGCTCATTTACAGGGCAAACATTATATGGCTACACCTTC. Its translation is CASSSFTGQTLYGYTF.

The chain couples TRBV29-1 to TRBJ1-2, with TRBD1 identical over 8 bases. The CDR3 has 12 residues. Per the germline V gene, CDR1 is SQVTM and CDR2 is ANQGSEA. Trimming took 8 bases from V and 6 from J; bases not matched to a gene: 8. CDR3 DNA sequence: TGCAGCTCCGGGGACAGGACTGATGGCTACACCTTC. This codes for CSSGDRTDGYTF.

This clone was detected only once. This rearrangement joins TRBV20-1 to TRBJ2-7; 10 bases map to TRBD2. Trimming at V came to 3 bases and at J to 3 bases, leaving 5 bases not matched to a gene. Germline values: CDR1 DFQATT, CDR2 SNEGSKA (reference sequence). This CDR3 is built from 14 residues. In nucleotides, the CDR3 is TGCAGTGCTAGTAGGTCTAGCGGGAGCTACGAGCAGTACTTC. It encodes CSASRSSGSYEQYF.

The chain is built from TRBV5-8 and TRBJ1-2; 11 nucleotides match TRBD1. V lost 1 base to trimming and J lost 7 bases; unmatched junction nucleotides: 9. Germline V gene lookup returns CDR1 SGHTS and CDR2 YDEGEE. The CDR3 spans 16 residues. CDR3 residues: CASSLSRTGGAGGYTF. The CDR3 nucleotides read TGTGCCAGCAGCTTGTCCAGGACAGGGGGCGCGGGTGGCTACACCTTC.

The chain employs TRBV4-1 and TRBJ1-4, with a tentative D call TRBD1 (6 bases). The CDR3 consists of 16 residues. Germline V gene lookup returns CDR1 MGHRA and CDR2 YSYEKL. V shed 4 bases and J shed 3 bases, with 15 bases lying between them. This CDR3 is CASSLGGGISNEKLFF. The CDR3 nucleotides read TGCGCCAGCAGCCTGGGAGGGGGGATATCTAATGAAAAACTGTTTTTT.

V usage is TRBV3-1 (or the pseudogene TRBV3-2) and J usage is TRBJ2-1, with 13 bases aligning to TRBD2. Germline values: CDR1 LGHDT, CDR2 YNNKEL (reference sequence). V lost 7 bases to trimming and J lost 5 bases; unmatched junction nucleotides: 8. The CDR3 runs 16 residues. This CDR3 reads CASTRTSGRRNNEQFF. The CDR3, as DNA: TGTGCCAGCACCCGGACTAGCGGGAGAAGGAACAATGAGCAGTTCTTC.